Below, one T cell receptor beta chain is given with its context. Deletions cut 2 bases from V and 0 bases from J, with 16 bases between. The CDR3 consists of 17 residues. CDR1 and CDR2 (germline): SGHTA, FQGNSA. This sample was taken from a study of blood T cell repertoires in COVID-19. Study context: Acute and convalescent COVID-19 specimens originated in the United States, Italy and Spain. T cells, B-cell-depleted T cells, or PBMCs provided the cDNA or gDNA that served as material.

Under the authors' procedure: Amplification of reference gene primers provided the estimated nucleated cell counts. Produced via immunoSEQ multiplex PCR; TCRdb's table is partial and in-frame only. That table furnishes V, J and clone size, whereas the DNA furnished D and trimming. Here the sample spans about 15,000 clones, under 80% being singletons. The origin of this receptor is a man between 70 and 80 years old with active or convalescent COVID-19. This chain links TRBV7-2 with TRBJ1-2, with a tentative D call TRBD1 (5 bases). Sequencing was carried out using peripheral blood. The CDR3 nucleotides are TGTGCCAGCAGCTTATTCAGGCAGGGCCTGACTAACTATGGCTACACCTTC. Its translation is CASSLFRQGLTNYGYTF.